This TCR beta chain was observed in a study of beta chain features in type 1 diabetes. Study results and caveats: A possible short-template PCR bias applies equally to patients and controls. Over-representation of high TCR-expressing cells was a possible consequence of cDNA sequencing. There was a moderate but significant shortening of TCRB CDR3s in all four CD4+ subsets of Type 1 diabetes patients.

This clone was counted only a few times. Its specificity is not known. TCRB transcripts that were expressed got sequenced, as all of the isolated RNA had been reverse transcribed. Using immunoSEQ multiplex PCR, the repertoire was profiled, and TCRdb retains in-frame clones only, with some absent. The sample yields roughly 350,000 clones, over 8.5% seen once. This clonotype was obtained from a man aged 30 to 39 with type 1 diabetes. Sample: central memory CD4+ T cells from blood.

The CDR3 DNA sequence: TGTGCCAGCGGTGGGACAGGGGCAGAAGCTTTCTTT. This sequence encodes CASGGTGAEAFF. The chain joins TRBV6-5 to TRBJ1-1, with 10 bases fitting TRBD1. Germline loops: CDR1 MNHEY, CDR2 SVGAGI. Germline trimming cut 8 bases from V and 8 bases from J; bases unmatched to any gene: 5. CDR3 length: 12 amino acids.